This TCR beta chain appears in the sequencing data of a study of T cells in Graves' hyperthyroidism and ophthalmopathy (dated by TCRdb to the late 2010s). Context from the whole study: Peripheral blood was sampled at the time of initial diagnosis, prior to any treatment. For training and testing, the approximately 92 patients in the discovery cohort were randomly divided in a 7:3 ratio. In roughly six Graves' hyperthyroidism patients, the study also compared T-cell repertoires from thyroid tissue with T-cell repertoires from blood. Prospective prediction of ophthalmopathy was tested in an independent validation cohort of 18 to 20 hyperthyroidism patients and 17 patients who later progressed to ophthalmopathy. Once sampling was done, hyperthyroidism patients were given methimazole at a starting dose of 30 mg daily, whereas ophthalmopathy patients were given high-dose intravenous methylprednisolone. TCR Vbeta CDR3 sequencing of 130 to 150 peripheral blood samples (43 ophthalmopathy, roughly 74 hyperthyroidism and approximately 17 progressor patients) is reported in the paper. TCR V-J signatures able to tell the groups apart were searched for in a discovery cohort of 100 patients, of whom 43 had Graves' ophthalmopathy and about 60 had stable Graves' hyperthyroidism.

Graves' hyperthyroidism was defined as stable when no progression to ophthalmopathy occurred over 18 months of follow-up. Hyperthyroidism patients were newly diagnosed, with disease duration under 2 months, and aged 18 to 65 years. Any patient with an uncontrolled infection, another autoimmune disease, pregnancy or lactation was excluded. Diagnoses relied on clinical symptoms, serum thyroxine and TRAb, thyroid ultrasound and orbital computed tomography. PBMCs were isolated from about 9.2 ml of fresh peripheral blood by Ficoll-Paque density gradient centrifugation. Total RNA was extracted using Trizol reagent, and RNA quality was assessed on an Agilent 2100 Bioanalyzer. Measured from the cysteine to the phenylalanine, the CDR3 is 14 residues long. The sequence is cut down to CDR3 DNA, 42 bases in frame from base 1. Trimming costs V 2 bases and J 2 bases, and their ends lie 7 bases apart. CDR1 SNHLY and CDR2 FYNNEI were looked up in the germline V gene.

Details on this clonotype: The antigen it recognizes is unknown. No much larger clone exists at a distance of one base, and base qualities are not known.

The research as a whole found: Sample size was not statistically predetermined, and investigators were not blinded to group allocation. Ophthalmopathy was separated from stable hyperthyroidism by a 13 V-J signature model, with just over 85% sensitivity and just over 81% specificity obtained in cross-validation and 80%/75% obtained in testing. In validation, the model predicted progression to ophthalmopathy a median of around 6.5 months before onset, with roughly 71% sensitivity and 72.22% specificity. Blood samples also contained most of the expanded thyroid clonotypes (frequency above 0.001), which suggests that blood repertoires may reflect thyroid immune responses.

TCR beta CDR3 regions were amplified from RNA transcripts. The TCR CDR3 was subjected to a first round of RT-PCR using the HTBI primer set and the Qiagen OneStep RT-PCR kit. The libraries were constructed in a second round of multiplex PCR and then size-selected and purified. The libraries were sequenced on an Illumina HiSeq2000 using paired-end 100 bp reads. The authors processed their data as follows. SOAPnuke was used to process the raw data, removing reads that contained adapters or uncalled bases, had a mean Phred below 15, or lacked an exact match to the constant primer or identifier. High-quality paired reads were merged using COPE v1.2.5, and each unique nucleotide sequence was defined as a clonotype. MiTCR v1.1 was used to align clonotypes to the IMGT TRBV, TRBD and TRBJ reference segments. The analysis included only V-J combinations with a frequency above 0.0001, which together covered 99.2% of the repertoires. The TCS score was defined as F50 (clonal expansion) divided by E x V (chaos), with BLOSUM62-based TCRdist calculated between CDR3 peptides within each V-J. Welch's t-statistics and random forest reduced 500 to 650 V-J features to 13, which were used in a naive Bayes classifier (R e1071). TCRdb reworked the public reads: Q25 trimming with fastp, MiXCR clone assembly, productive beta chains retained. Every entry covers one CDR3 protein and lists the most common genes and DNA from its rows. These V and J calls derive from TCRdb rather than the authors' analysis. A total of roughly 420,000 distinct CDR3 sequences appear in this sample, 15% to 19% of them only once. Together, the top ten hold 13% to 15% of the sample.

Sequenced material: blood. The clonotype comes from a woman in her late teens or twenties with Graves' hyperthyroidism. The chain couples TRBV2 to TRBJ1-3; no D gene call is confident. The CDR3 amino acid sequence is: CASSESGTGNTIYF. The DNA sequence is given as TGTGCCAGCAGTGAATCGGGGACTGGAAACACCATATATTTT.